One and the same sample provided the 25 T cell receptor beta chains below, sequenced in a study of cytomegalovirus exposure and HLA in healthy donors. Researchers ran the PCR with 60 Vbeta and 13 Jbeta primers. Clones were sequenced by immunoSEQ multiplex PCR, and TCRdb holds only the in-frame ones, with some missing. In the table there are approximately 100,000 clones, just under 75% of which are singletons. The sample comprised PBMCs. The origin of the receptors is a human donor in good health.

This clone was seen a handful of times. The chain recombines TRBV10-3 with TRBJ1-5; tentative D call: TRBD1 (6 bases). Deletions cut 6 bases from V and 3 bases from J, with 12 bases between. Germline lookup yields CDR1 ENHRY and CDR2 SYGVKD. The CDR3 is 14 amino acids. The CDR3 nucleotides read TGTGCCATCAGCAAACAGGGAGACAATCAGCCCCAGCATTTT. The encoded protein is CAISKQGDNQPQHF.

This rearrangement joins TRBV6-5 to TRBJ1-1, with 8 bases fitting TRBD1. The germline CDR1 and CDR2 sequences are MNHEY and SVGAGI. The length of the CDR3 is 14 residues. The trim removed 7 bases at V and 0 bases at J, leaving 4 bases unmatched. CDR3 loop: CASTLDRVNTEAFF. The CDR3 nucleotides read TGTGCCAGCACCCTGGACAGGGTGAACACTGAAGCTTTCTTT.

The CDR3 spells CASSRQGGGNQPQHF. CDR3 nucleotide sequence: TGTGCCAGCTCACGACAGGGAGGTGGCAATCAGCCCCAGCATTTT. The rearrangement joins TRBV18 to TRBJ1-5, with 7 bases matching TRBD1. CDR1 KGHSH and CDR2 LQKENI come from the germline V gene. The CDR3 loop spans 15 amino acids. Losses at the gene ends were 4 bases for V and 2 bases for J; bases not matched to a gene: 5. Full variable domain (outside the CDR3, taken from reference TRBV18 and TRBJ1-5): NAGVMQNPRHLVRRRGQEARLRCSPMKGHSHVYWYRQLPEEGLKFMVYLQKENIIDESGMPKERFSAEFPKEGPSILRIQQVVRGDSAAYFCASSRQGGGNQPQHFGDGTRLSIL.

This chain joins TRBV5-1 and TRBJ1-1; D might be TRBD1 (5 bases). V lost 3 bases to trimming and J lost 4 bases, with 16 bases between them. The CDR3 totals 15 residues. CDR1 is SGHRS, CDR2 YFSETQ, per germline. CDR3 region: CASSSGTWTATEAFF. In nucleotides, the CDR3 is TGCGCCAGCAGCTCCGGGACTTGGACGGCCACTGAAGCTTTCTTT. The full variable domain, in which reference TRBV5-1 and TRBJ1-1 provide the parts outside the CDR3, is KAGVTQTPRYLIKTRGQQVTLSCSPISGHRSVSWYQQTPGQGLQFLFEYFSETQRNKGNFPGRFSGRQFSNSRSEMNVSTLELGDSALYLCASSSGTWTATEAFFGQGTRLTVV.

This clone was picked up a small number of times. As DNA, the CDR3 is TGTGCCAGTAGTGCCCGGGGGACTGCGTCCTACGAGCAGTACTTC. Its translation: CASSARGTASYEQYF. The chain employs TRBV19 and TRBJ2-7, with TRBD2 as a possible D gene (6 bases). Germline V gene data show CDR1 as LNHDA and CDR2 as SQIVND (reference sequence). This CDR3 is built from 15 residues. Trimming shortened V by 5 bases and J by 1 base, and 15 bases separated the two germline ends.

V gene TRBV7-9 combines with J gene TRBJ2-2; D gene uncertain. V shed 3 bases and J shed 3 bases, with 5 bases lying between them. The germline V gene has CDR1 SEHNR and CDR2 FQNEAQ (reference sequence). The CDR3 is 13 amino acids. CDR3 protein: CASSFGYTGELFF. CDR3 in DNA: TGTGCCAGCAGCTTCGGTTACACCGGGGAGCTGTTTTTT.

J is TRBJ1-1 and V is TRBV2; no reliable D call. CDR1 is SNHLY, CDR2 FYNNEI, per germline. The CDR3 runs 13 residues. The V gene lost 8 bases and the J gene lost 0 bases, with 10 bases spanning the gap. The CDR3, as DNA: TGTGCCAGCTTAGGCGAGGTGAACACTGAAGCTTTCTTT. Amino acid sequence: CASLGEVNTEAFF.

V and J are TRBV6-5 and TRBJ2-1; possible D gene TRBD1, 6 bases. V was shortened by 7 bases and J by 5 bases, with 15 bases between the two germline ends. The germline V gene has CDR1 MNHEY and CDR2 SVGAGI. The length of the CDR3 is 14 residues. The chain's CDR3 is CASKGQGMDNEQFF. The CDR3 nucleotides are TGTGCCAGCAAGGGGCAGGGGATGGACAATGAGCAGTTCTTC.

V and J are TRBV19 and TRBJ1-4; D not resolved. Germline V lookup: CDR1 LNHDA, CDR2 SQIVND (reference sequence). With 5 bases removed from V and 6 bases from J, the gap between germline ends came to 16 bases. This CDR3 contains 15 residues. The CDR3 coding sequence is TGTGCCAGTAGTCCTTGGCGGGCAGTCGATGAAAAACTGTTTTTT. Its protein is CASSPWRAVDEKLFF.

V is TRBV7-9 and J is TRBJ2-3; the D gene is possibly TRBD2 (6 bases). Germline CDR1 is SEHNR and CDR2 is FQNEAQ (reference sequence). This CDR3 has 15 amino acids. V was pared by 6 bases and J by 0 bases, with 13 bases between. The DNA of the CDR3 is TGTGCCAGCAGTTATACCGGGACTAGCACAGATACGCAGTATTTT. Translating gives CASSYTGTSTDTQYF.

CDR3 amino acids: CASRVQTGSAFF. The CDR3 DNA sequence: TGTGCCAGCAGAGTCCAGACAGGGTCAGCTTTCTTT. V usage is TRBV28 and J usage is TRBJ1-1; 7 bases align to TRBD1. The CDR3 sequence is 12 residues long. Germline-derived CDR1 and CDR2 are MDHEN and SYDVKM. The ends lost 6 bases at V and 10 bases at J; junction bases unmatched: 8.

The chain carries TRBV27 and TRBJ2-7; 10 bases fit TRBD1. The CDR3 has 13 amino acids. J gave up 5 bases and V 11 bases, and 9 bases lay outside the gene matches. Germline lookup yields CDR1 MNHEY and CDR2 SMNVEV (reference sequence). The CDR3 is CAVRDRGSHEQYF. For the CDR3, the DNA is TGTGCCGTCCGGGACAGGGGATCCCACGAGCAGTACTTC.

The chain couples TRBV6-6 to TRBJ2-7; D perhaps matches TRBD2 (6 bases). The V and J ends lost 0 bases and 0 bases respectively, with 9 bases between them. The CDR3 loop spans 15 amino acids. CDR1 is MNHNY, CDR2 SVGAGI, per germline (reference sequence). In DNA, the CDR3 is TGTGCCAGCAGTTACTCGAGAGCGGGCTCCTACGAGCAGTACTTC. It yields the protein CASSYSRAGSYEQYF.

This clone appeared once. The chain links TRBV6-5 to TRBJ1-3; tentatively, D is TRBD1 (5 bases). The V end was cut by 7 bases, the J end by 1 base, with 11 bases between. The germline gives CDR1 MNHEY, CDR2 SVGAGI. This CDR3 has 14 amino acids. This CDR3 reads CASTHGGSGNTIYF. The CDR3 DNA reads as TGTGCCAGCACTCATGGGGGGTCTGGAAACACCATATATTTT.

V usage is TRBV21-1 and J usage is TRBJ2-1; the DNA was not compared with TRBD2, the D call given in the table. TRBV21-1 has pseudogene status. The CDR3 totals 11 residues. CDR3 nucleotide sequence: TGTGCCAGCGCCACGGCTAGCGGGGTGTTCTTC. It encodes CASATASGVFF.

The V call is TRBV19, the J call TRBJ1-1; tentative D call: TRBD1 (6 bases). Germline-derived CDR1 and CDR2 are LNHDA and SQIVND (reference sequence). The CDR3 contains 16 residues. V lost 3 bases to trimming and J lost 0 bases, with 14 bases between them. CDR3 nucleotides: TGTGCCAGTAGTATGGGAGGGGACACCGTGAACACTGAAGCTTTCTTT. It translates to CASSMGGDTVNTEAFF.

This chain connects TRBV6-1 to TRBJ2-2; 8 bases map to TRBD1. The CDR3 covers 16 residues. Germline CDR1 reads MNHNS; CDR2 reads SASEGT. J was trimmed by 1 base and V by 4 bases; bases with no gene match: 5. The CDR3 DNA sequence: TGTGCCAGCAGTGTTGTGGGACAGGAGAACACCGGGGAGCTGTTTTTT. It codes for CASSVVGQENTGELFF.

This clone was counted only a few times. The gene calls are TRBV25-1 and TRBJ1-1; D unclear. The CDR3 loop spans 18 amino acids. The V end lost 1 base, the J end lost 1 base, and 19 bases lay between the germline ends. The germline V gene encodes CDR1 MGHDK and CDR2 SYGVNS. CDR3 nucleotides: TGTGCCAGCAGTGAATCTCGTTCAGCGGTTGCGGGGAACACTGAAGCTTTCTTT. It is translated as CASSESRSAVAGNTEAFF.

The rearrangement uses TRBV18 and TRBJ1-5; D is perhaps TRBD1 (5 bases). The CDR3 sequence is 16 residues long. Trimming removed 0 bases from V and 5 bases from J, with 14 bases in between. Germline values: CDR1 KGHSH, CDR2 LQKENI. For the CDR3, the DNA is TGTGCCAGCTCACCACCGGCGGCAGGGAAAGATCAGCCCCAGCATTTT. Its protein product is CASSPPAAGKDQPQHF.

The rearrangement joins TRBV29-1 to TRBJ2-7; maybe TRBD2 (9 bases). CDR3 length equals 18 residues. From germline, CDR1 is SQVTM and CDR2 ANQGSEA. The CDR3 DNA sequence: TGCACCCGAGGAGGAGTCAGGGGGCGACTAGCGGCCTCCTACGAGCAGTACTTC. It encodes CTRGGVRGRLAASYEQYF.

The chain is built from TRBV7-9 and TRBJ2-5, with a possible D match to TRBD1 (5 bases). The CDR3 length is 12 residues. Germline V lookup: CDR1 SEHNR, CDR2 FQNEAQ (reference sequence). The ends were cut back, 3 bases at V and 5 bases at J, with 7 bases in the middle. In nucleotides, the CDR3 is TGTGCCAGCAGCTTTTCAGGGGAGACCCAGTACTTC. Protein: CASSFSGETQYF.

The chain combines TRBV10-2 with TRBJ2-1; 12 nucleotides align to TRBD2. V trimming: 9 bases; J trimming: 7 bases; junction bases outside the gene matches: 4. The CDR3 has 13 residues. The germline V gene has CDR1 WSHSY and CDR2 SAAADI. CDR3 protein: CASRLAGENEQFF. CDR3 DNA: TGCGCCAGTCGACTAGCGGGAGAAAATGAGCAGTTCTTC.

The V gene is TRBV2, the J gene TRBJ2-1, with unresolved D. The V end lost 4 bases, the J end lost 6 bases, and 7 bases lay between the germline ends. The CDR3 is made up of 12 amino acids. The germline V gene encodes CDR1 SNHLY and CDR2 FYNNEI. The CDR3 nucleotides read TGTGCCAGCAGTGCAGATACCAATGAGCAGTTCTTC. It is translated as CASSADTNEQFF.

As DNA, the CDR3 is TGCAGCGTTGGTGTCGGCGGGAGCTCCTACGAGCAGTACTTC. It encodes CSVGVGGSSYEQYF. V is TRBV29-1 and J is TRBJ2-7, with TRBD2 matching 7 bases. Germline V CDR1 and CDR2: SQVTM, ANQGSEA. J gave up 0 bases and V 4 bases, and 6 bases lay outside the gene matches. CDR3 length equals 14 residues.

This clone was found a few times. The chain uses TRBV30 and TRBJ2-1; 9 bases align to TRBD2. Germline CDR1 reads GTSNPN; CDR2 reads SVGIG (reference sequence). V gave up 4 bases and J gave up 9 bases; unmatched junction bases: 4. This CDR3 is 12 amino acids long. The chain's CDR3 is CAWKGLAFEQFF. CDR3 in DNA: TGTGCCTGGAAAGGACTAGCGTTTGAGCAGTTCTTC.